This T cell receptor beta chain was sequenced during a study of T cell responses to AZD1222 COVID-19 vaccine. The method was immunoSEQ multiplex PCR; TCRdb's version includes in-frame clones alone and lacks a portion of them. The data contain about 130,000 clones, 90% to 95% of them singletons. General study results and limits: Just 6 or 7 people given AZD1222 tested seropositive at baseline. Mostly white British, mostly female donors; authors suggested clonal diversity may be underestimated.

In the case of this clone: Its antigen is still unknown.

The germline V gene has CDR1 SEHNR and CDR2 FQNEAQ (reference sequence). Trimming removed 4 bases from V and 2 bases from J, with 11 bases in between. The CDR3 contains 14 residues. The chain couples TRBV7-9 to TRBJ1-1; the D is unclear. Sequenced here: peripheral blood, sampled on day 0 of AZD1222 vaccination. The receptor was derived from an adult in good health. The CDR3 DNA is TGTGCCAGCAGCTCTTTCCGAGACAACACTGAAGCTTTCTTT. Translation: CASSSFRDNTEAFF.